This note documents a single T cell receptor (beta chain) sequence. The patients with Susac syndrome satisfied recently defined diagnostic criteria for either definite or probable disease. This sample stems from a study of CD8 T cells in Susac syndrome. Reverse transcription used roughly 0.45 to 1 ug RNA and random hexamers. TCRdb reanalysed the immunoSEQ multiplex PCR reads using MiXCR and keeps one entry per CDR3 protein. The profile shows roughly 130,000 distinct CDR3 sequences, roughly 94% of them singletons. This CDR3 has 17 amino acids. Looked up from germline, CDR1 is SGHRS and CDR2 is YFSETQ. V shed 1 base and J 1 base; nucleotides not matched to a gene: 7.

This sequence was found in a human donor with Susac syndrome. This sequence joins TRBV5-1 and TRBJ2-7; TRBD1 matches at 11 bases. The material sequenced was CD8+ T cells from PBMCs. The CDR3 is CASSLPGQGVWSYEQYF. Here the CDR3 DNA reads TGCGCCAGCAGCTTGCCGGGACAGGGGGTATGGTCCTACGAGCAGTACTTC.